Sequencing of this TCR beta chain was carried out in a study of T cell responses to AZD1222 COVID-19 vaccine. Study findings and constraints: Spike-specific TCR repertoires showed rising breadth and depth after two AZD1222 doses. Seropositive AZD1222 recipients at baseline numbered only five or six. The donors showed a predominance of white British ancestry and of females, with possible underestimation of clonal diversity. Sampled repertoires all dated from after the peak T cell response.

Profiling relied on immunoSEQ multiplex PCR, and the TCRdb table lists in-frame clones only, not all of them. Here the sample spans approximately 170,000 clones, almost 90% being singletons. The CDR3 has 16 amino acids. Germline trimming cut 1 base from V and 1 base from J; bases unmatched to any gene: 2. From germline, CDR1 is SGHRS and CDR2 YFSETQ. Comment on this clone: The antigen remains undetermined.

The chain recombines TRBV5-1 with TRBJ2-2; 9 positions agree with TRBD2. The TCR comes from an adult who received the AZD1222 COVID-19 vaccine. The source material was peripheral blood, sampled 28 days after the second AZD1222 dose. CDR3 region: CASSLQAGGNTGELFF. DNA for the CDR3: TGCGCCAGCAGCTTGCAAGCGGGGGGGAACACCGGGGAGCTGTTTTTT.